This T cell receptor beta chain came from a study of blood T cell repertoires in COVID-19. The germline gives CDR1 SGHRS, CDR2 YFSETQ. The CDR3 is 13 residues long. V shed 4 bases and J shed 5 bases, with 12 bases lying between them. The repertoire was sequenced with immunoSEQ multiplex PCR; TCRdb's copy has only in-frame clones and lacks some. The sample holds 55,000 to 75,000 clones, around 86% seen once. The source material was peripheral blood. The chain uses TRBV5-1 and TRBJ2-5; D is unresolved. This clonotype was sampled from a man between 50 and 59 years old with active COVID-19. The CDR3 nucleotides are TGCGCCAGCAGCAGTGAGAAATGGGAGACCCAGTACTTC. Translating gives CASSSEKWETQYF.